These 17 T cell receptor beta chains share one sample of origin, sequenced in a study of T cell clonality in common variable immunodeficiency. Here immunoSEQ multiplex PCR was the method, and the copy in TCRdb shows in-frame clones only, minus some. The table records fewer than 8,000 clones without singletons, the ten largest covering roughly 22%. Notes on the study in general: Fewer deletions and N-nucleotide insertions were reportedly seen in common variable immunodeficiency TCR beta sequences.

No antigen is known for these receptors. Input material: peripheral blood mononuclear cells. The receptors shown here come from a human donor with common variable immunodeficiency.

This clone is medium-sized by share. The observed sequence ends 3 residues before the CDR3 terminus, with the missing tail filled in from the germline J gene. The rearrangement joins TRBV19 to TRBJ1-2, with TRBD1 matching 7 bases. The germline V gene has CDR1 LNHDA and CDR2 SQIVND (reference sequence). This CDR3 region has 15 residues. The sequenced part of the CDR3 DNA is TGTGCCAGTAGTATCCTTCAGGGACAGTCATCGAGC. It encodes CASSILQGQSSS. The entire CDR3 sequence reads CASSILQGQSSSYTF.

This clone was observed a handful of times. The read terminates 3 residues ahead of where the CDR3 ends, so the germline J gene completes it. This chain links TRBV7-2 with TRBJ1-2, with 8 bases aligning to TRBD1. The length of the CDR3 is 14 residues. V dropped 3 bases and J dropped 3; count of bases not matched to a gene: 3. From germline, CDR1 is SGHTA and CDR2 FQGNSA. CDR3 bases read: TGTGCCAGCAGCTTTCTGACAGGGGACTATGGC. It specifies CASSFLTGDYG. From start to end, the CDR3 is CASSFLTGDYGYTF.

This clone was found many times. The CDR3 extends 3 residues past the end of the read, so its final part is completed from the germline J gene. This chain uses TRBV5-1 with TRBJ1-6; D perhaps matches TRBD1 (6 bases). This CDR3 is built from 16 residues. Trimming took off 1 base at V and 0 bases at J, with 8 bases between the two ends. Germline CDR1 is SGHRS and CDR2 is YFSETQ. The CDR3 loop is CASSLTGSSYNSPLHF. The sequenced part of the CDR3 DNA is TGCGCCAGCAGCTTGACAGGGAGCTCCTATAATTCACCC.

At least ten counts were recorded for this clone. Read data end 3 residues before the CDR3 end; the end is taken from the germline J gene. This chain connects TRBV5-6 to TRBJ1-5, with TRBD1 identical over 9 bases. There are 14 residues in the CDR3. Per germline, CDR1 SGHDT and CDR2 YYEEEE. V shed 4 bases, J shed 5 bases, and the junction held 4 bases outside the gene matches. CDR3 bases read: TGTGCCAGCAGCGAGGGGACAGGGCATCAGCCC. As protein: CASSEGTGHQP. In full, the CDR3 reads CASSEGTGHQPQHF.

This clone has ten or more counts. The DNA ends 3 residues before the CDR3 does, and the rest of the CDR3 is filled in from the germline J gene. V is TRBV5-1 and J is TRBJ2-3; 7 positions agree with TRBD2. Unmatched junction bases numbered 0, after V lost 3 bases and J lost 2 bases. Germline V gene lookup returns CDR1 SGHRS and CDR2 YFSETQ. The CDR3 contains 13 residues. The CDR3 DNA, read in part, is TGCGCCAGCAGCTGGGACTACACAGATACG. Translation gives CASSWDYTDT. The full CDR3 is CASSWDYTDTQYF.

This clone is deemed large (0.1 to 1%). The CDR3 bases that were read are TGTGCCAGCAGAACCCAGGGGGAGTATGGC. It codes for CASRTQGEYG. The entire CDR3 sequence reads CASRTQGEYGYTF. V usage is TRBV28 and J usage is TRBJ1-2; 7 bases line up with TRBD1. Read coverage stops 3 residues before the CDR3 terminus; the germline J gene supplies the remainder. The germline CDR1 and CDR2 sequences are MDHEN and SYDVKM. This CDR3 is built from 13 residues. Trimming at V came to 6 bases and at J to 5 bases, leaving 6 bases not matched to a gene.

By its share, this clone is medium-sized (0.01 to 0.1%). The missing CDR3 end, 3 residues past where the read stops, is filled in from the germline J gene. This chain joins TRBV5-5 and TRBJ2-7, with TRBD1 matching 8 bases. The length of the CDR3 is 13 residues. With V trimmed by 5 bases and J by 5 bases, 6 bases remained unmatched. CDR1 SGHKS and CDR2 YYEKEE come from the germline V gene (reference sequence). CDR3 DNA, as far as it was read: TGTGCCAGCAGTTTACAGGGGGACGACGAG. Translated, it gives CASSLQGDDE. The entire CDR3 protein is CASSLQGDDEQYF.

With regard to this clone: Sequencing ends 3 residues short of the CDR3 end; the germline J gene provides the rest. This sequence joins TRBV18 and TRBJ2-2; 10 bases are shared with TRBD2. The germline gives CDR1 KGHSH, CDR2 LQKENI. J lost 1 base, V lost 6 bases, and 2 bases had no gene match. The CDR3 covers 15 residues. The sequenced part of the CDR3 DNA is TGTGCCAGCTCGTGGACTAGCGGGAACACCGGGGAG. It specifies CASSWTSGNTGE. From start to end, the CDR3 is CASSWTSGNTGELFF.

This clone was recorded at least ten times. The read ends 3 residues before the CDR3 terminus; that terminus is restored from the germline J gene. V and J are TRBV18 and TRBJ2-3; 12 bases are shared with TRBD2. Germline CDR1 KGHSH, CDR2 LQKENI. The junction had 1 base not matched to a gene; V was cut back by 5 bases and J by 4 bases. The CDR3 consists of 14 residues. The sequenced CDR3 bases are TGTGCCAGCTCATCTAGCGGGAGGGCAGATACG. It encodes CASSSSGRADT. The complete CDR3 sequence is CASSSSGRADTQYF.

This clone is large by share. The read terminates 3 residues before the CDR3 end, so the remaining end is supplied by the germline J gene. The chain couples TRBV19 to TRBJ2-2; 11 nucleotides align to TRBD2. Germline CDR1 reads LNHDA; CDR2 reads SQIVND (reference sequence). After removal of 4 bases from V and 0 bases from J, the junction contained 10 bases not matched to a gene. The CDR3 covers 19 residues. CDR3 DNA, as far as it was read: TGTGCCAGTAGTAGAAGAGAAATGACTAGCGGGGCGAACACCGGGGAG. It yields the protein CASSRREMTSGANTGE. The entire CDR3 is CASSRREMTSGANTGELFF.

This clone was picked up a small number of times. The CDR3 end is not reached by the read, which stops 3 residues before it; the germline J gene fills it in. The chain couples TRBV5-5 to TRBJ2-3; weak D call: TRBD2 (6 bases). There are 14 residues in the CDR3. The germline CDR1 and CDR2 sequences are SGHKS and YYEKEE (reference sequence). Trimming cost V 7 bases and J 2 bases, with 14 bases left between them. The CDR3 region is CASASGGNTDTQYF. The CDR3 bases that were read are TGTGCCAGCGCTTCAGGCGGGAACACAGATACG.

Remarks on this clone: The read is 3 residues too short to cover the CDR3 end, so that end is filled in from the germline J gene. This chain uses TRBV18 with TRBJ1-4, with TRBD1 matching 7 bases. There are 13 residues in the CDR3. CDR1 and CDR2 from the germline V gene are KGHSH and LQKENI. With 5 bases clipped from V and 4 bases from J, the junction kept 1 base outside the gene matches. The DNA read from the CDR3 is TGTGCCAGCTCAGGGACAGATAATGAAAAA. Its translation is CASSGTDNEK. The full CDR3 reads CASSGTDNEKLFF.

This clone was counted a few times. A junction end diverges from the germline sequence, so it may reflect a read error. The read ends 3 residues shy of where the CDR3 ends; the end is completed using the germline J gene. The rearrangement joins TRBV7-7 to TRBJ2-5; a weak D match, TRBD2 (6 bases). Germline assignment: CDR1 SSHAT and CDR2 FNYEAQ (reference sequence). This CDR3 is built from 14 residues. CDR3 amino acids: CASSPYRDLETQYF. Incomplete CDR3 DNA: TGTGCTAGCAGCCCTTACCGGGACTTAGAGACC.

Partial CDR3 DNA: TGTGCCAGCAGCTTTGAACTGGTCTACAATGAG. Amino acid sequence: CASSFELVYNE. Given in full, the CDR3 is CASSFELVYNEQFF. The genes are TRBV7-9 and TRBJ2-1; D gene uncertain. The read ends 3 residues before the CDR3 terminus; that terminus is restored from the germline J gene. CDR3 size: 14 residues. Trimming pared 3 bases from V and 3 bases from J, leaving 9 bases between. Germline values: CDR1 SEHNR, CDR2 FQNEAQ (reference sequence).

This clone was seen at least ten times. The sequence runs out 3 residues before the end of the CDR3; the remainder is reconstructed from the germline J gene. The rearrangement joins TRBV28 to TRBJ2-7; D might be TRBD1 (6 bases). Germline lookup yields CDR1 MDHEN and CDR2 SYDVKM. Between the trimmed V and J ends, which lost 5 bases and 3 bases, there was a span of 14 bases. The CDR3 has 14 amino acids. CDR3 sequence reads: CASSPTTGSYEQYF. The sequenced CDR3 bases are TGTGCCAGCAGTCCCACTACAGGGAGCTACGAG. The whole variable domain, filled in from reference TRBV28 and TRBJ2-7, reads DVKVTQSSRYLVKRTGEKVFLECVQDMDHENMFWYRQDPGLGLRLIYFSYDVKMKEKGDIPEGYSVSREKKERFSLILESASTNQTSMYLCASSPTTGSYEQYFGPGTRLTVT.

There are many counts of this clone. Sequencing ends 3 residues short of the CDR3 end; the germline J gene provides the rest. V gene TRBV7-9 combines with J gene TRBJ1-2; D may be TRBD1 (6 bases). The V end lost 6 bases, the J end lost 6 bases, and 14 bases lay between the germline ends. This CDR3 contains 13 residues. Germline CDR1 SEHNR, CDR2 FQNEAQ (reference sequence). The CDR3 bases that were read are TGTGCCAGCAGGAACAGGGCTTCGAATGGC. Protein product: CASRNRASNG. The entire CDR3 protein reads CASRNRASNGYTF.

At least ten counts were recorded for this clone. Read sequence stops 3 residues before the CDR3 end, and the germline J gene provides the missing end. The rearrangement joins TRBV6-2 or TRBV6-3 to TRBJ2-3; 7 nucleotides align to TRBD2. V trimming: 6 bases; J trimming: 2 bases; junction bases outside the gene matches: 5. This CDR3 comprises 14 residues. Germline V CDR1 and CDR2: MNHEY, SVGEGT. The CDR3 bases that were read are TGTGCCAGCAGACTCAGCGGGAACACAGATACG. Its protein product is CASRLSGNTDT. Given in full, the CDR3 is CASRLSGNTDTQYF.